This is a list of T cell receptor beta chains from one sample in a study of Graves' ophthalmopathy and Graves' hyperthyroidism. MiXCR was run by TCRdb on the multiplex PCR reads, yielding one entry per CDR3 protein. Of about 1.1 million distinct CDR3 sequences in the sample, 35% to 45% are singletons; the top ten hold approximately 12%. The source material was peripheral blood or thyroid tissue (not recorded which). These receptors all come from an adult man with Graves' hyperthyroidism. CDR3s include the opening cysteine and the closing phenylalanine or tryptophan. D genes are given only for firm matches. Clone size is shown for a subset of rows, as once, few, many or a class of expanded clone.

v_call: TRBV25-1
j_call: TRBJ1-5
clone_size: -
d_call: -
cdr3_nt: TGTGCCAGCGTTCTTCCGGATAGCAATCAGCCCCAGCATTTT
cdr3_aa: CASVLPDSNQPQHF

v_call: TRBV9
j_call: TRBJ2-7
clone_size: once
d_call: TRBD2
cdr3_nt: TGTGCCAGCAGCCAATCGGCGGGGGCCTACGAGCAGTACTTC
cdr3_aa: CASSQSAGAYEQYF

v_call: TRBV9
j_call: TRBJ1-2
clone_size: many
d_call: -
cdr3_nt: TGTGCCAGCAGCGTAGAAGGGCTGCAAGGCTACACCTTC
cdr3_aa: CASSVEGLQGYTF

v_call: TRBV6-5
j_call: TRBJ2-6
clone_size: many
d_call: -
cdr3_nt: TGTGCCAGCAGTCACCACAGTATGACTGGGGCCAACGTCCTGACTTTC
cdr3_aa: CASSHHSMTGANVLTF

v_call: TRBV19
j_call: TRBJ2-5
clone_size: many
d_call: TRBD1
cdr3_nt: TGTGCCAGTCGACAGCTGGACAGGGAAGAGACCCAGTACTTC
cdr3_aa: CASRQLDREETQYF

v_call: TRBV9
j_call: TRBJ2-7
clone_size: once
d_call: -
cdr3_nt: TGTGCCAGCGCCACAGGTGTCGAGCAGTACTTC
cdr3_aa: CASATGVEQYF

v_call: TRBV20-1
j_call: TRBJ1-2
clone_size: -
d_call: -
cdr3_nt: TGCAGTGCTAGCGAGACGGCCCGAAGCTATGGCTACACCTTC
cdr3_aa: CSASETARSYGYTF

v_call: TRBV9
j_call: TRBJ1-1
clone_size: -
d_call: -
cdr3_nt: TGTGCCAGCAGCGTAGGGGCGGGGACGGGAACTGAAGCTTTCTTT
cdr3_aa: CASSVGAGTGTEAFF

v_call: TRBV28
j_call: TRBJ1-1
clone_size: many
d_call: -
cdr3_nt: TGTGCCAGCAGCTTGGTGACGAACACTGAAGCTTTCTTT
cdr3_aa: CASSLVTNTEAFF

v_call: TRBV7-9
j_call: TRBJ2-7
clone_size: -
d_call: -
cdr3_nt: TGTGCCAGCAGTGCCCCCTACGAGGGGCTTGAGCAGTACTTC
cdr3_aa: CASSAPYEGLEQYF

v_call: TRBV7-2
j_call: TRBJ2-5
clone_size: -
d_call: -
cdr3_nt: TGTGCCAGCAGCTGGAGACAGAAAGAGACCCAGTACTTC
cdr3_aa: CASSWRQKETQYF

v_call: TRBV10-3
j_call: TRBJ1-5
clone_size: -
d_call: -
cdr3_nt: TGTGCCATCAGTGACATAGGGGGAAGTCAGCCCCAGCATTTT
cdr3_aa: CAISDIGGSQPQHF

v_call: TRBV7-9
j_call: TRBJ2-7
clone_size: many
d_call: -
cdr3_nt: TGTGCCAGCAGCTTTACCGGGACGAAGGACTACGAGCAGTACTTC
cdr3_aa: CASSFTGTKDYEQYF

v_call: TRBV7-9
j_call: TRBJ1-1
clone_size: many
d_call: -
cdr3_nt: TGTGCCAGCAGCCAGGGAGGGGTGAACACTGAAGCTTTCTTT
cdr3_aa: CASSQGGVNTEAFF

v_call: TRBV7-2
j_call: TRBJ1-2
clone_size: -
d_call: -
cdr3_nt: TGTGGCAGCAGCTTAGGGGGCTACACCTTC
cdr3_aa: CGSSLGGYTF

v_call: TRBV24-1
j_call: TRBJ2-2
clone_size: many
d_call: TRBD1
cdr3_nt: TGTGCCACCAGTAGACAGGGGGGAAATACCGGGGAGCTGTTTTTT
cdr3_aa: CATSRQGGNTGELFF

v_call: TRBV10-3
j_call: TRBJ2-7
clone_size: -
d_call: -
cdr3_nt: TGTGCCAGCAGTTTTACCGAGTACGAGCAGTACTTC
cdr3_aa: CASSFTEYEQYF

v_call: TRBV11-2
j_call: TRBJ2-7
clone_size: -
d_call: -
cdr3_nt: TGTGCCAGCAGTTTCTGGACAGGGAGGGTCAACGAGCAGTACTTC
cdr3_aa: CASSFWTGRVNEQYF

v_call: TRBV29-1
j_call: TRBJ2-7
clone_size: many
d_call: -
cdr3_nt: TGCAGCGTTCGGGGAAACGAGCAGTACTTC
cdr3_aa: CSVRGNEQYF

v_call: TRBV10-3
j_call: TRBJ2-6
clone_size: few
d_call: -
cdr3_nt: TGTGCCATCAGTGAAGGCAGTTTTGGGGCCAACGTCCTGACTTTC
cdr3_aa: CAISEGSFGANVLTF

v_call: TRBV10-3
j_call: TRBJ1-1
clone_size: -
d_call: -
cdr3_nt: TGTGCCATCGGGGGCGCAGGTATGAACACTGAAGCTTTCTTT
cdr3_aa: CAIGGAGMNTEAFF

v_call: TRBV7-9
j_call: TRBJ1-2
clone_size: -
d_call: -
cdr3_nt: TGTGCCAGCAGCTTAGATAGGGGGGCCTCCTATGGCTACACCTTC
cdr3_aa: CASSLDRGASYGYTF

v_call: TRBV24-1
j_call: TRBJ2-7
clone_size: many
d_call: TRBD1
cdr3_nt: TGTGCCACCAGTGACTCCGGGACAGGAGGAATTCGGAACGAGCAGTACTTC
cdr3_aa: CATSDSGTGGIRNEQYF

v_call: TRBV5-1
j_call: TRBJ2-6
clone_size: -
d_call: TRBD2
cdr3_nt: TGCGCCAGCAGCCCCGGGACTAGGCAATGGACTAGACCCGGGGCCAACGTCCTGACTTTC
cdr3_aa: CASSPGTRQWTRPGANVLTF

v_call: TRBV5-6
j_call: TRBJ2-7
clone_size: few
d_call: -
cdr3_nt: TGTGCCAGCAGCTTTGGAAGGCAGGGGTTGTCCTACGAGCAGTACTTC
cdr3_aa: CASSFGRQGLSYEQYF

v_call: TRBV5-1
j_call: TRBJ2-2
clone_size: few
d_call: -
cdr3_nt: TGCGCCAGCAGCCATGATTTTCGGCGGGGTATCGGGGAGCTGTTTTTT
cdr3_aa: CASSHDFRRGIGELFF

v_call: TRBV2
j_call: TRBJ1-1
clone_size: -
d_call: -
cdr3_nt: TGTGCCAGCGATTTGGAGGAGGGGTCCGGGCACACTGAAGCTTTCTTT
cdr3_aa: CASDLEEGSGHTEAFF

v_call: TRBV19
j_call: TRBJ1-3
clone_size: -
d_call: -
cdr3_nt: TGTGCCAGTAGTTCGGACTCCTGGAGGGATTTT
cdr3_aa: CASSSDSWRDF

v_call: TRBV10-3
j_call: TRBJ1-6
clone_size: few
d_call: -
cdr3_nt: TGTGCCATCACCGGACAGATAAATTCACCCCTCCACTTT
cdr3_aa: CAITGQINSPLHF

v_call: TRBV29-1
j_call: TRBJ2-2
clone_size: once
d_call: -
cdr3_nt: TGCAGCGTTGAGAAGCGGGTAGGCGAGCTGTTTTTT
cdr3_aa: CSVEKRVGELFF

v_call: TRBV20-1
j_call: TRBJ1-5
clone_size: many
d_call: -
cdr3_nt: TGCAGTGCTAGTACAGGGTACCCCAATCAGCCCCAGCATTTT
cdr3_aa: CSASTGYPNQPQHF

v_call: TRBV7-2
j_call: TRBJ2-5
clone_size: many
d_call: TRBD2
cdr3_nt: TGTGCCAGCAGCTTACCCCCTAGCGGGGGAGACCAAGAGACCCAGTACTTC
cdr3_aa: CASSLPPSGGDQETQYF

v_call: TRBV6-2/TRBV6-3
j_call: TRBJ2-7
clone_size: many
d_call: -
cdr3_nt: TGTGCCAGCAGTTACTCCTACTACGAGCAGTACTTC
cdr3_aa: CASSYSYYEQYF

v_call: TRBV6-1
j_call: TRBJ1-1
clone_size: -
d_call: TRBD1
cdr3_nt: TGTGCCAGCAGTCACGGACAGGGGTGGGGGAACACTGAAGCTTTCTTT
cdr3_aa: CASSHGQGWGNTEAFF

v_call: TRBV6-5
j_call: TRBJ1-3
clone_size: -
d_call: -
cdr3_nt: TGTGCCAGCAGGACGCCCCAGACTACTGGAAACACCATATATTTT
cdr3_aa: CASRTPQTTGNTIYF

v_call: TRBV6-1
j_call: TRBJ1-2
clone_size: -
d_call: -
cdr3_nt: TGTGCCACCCAGGGATCTTCCTATGGCTACACCTTC
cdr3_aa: CATQGSSYGYTF

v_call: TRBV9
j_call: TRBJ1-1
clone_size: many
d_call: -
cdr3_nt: TGTGCCAGCAGCCCTCGGGGGGGGAAGGCTGAAGCTTTCTTT
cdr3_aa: CASSPRGGKAEAFF

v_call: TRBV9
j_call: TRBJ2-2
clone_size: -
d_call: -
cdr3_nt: TGTGCCAGCAGCTCTAGCCTTTGGAACACCGGGGAGCTGTTTTTT
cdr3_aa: CASSSSLWNTGELFF

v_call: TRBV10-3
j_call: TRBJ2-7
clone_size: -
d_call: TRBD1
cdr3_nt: TGTGCCATCAGCGGACAGGGCGTCTCCTACGAGCAGTACTTC
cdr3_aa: CAISGQGVSYEQYF

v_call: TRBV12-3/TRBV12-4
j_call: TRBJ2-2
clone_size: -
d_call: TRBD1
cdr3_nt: TGTGCCAGCAGTTTACCATGGACAGGGCATATTACCGGGGAGCTGTTTTTT
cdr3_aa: CASSLPWTGHITGELFF

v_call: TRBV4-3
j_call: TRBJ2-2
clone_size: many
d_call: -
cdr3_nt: TGCGCCAGCAGCCAAGTGGCCATAGGCACCGGGGAGCTGTTTTTT
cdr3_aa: CASSQVAIGTGELFF

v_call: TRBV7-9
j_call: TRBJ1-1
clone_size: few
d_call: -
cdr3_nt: TGTGCCAGCAGCCCGGCTGGGAGCACTGAAGCTTTCTTT
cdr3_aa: CASSPAGSTEAFF

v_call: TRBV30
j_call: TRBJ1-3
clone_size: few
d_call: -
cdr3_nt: TGTGCCCTTGGGCGGACCTCTGGAAACACCATATATTTT
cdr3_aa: CALGRTSGNTIYF

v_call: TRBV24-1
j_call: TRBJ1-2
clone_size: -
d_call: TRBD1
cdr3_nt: TGTGCCACCAGAGGGGGCCATGGCTACACCTTC
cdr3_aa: CATRGGHGYTF

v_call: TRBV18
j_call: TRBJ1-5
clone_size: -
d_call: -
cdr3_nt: TGTGCCAGCTCACCGCCCGGAGAGCAGCCCCAGCATTTT
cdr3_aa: CASSPPGEQPQHF

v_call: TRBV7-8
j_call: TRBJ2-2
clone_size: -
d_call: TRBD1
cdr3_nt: TGTGCCAGCAGCCAGGGACAGGGGCTGGCCGGGGAGCTGTTTTTT
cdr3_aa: CASSQGQGLAGELFF

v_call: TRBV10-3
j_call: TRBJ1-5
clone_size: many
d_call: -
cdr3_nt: TGTGCCATCAGTGAGTCAGGAGGCCGTCAGCCCCAGCATTTT
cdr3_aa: CAISESGGRQPQHF

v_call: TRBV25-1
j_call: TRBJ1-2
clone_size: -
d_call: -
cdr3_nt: TGTGCCACCCGATCCGTTACCGCTAACTATGGCTACACCTTC
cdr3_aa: CATRSVTANYGYTF

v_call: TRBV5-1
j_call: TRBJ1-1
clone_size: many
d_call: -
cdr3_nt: TGCGCCAGCAGCTTGGCCCAGCGGGCAGGGACTTCTGAAGCTTTCTTT
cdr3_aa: CASSLAQRAGTSEAFF

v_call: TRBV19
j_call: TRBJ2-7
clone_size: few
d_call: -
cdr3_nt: TGTGCCAGTAATCCGACCGGGAGAGGCTACGAGCAGTACTTC
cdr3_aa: CASNPTGRGYEQYF

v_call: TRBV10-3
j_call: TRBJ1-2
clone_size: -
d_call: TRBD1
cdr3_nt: TGTGCCATCAGGAGCACCGGGACAGGGGTCCTCGGGTACACCTTC
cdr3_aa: CAIRSTGTGVLGYTF